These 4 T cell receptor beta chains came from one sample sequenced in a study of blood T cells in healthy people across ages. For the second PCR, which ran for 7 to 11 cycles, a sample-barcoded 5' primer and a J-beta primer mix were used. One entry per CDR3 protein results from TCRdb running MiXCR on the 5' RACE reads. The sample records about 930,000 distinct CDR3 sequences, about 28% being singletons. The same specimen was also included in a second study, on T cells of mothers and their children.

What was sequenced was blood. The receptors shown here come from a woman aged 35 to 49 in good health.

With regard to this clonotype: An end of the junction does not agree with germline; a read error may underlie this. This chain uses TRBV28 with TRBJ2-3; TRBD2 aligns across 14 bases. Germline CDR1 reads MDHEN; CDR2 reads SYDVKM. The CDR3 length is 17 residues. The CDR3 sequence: CVSSPTSGGVMTDTQYF. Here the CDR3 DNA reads TGTGTCAGCAGCCCGACTAGCGGGGGGGTTATGACAGATACGCAGTATTTT.

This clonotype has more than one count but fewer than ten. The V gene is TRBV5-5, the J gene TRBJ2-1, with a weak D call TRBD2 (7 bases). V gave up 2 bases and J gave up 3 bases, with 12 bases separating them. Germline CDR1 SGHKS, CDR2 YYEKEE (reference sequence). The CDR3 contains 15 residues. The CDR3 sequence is CASSLTGRGYNEQFF. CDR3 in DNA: TGTGCCAGCAGCTTAACAGGGAGGGGCTACAATGAGCAGTTCTTC. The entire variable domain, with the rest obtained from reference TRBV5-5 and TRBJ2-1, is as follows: DAGVTQSPTHLIKTRGQQVTLRCSPISGHKSVSWYQQVLGQGPQFIFQYYEKEERGRGNFPDRFSARQFPNYSSELNVNALLLGDSALYLCASSLTGRGYNEQFFGPGTRLTVL.

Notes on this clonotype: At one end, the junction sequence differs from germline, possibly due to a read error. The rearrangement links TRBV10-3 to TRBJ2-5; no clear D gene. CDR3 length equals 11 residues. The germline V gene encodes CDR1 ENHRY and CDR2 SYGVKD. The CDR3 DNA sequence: TGTGCCGTCAGTAGCAAAGAGACCCAGTACTTC. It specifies CAVSSKETQYF.

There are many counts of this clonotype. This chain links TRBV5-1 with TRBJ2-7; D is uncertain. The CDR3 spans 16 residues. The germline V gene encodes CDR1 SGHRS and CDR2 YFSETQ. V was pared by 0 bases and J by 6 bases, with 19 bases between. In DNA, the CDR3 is TGCGCCAGCAGCTTGGCCTCGGGTTCAGGCCAAACCGAGCAGTACTTC. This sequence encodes CASSLASGSGQTEQYF.